Shown below are 18 T cell receptor beta chains from a single sample sequenced in a study of shared clonotypes between healthy human individuals. CD8 cells regarded as naive lacked CD45RO, were positively chosen for CCR7, and omitted terminally differentiated effector memory CD45RA+ cells. Assay used: immunoSEQ multiplex PCR; TCRdb lists only in-frame clones, some missing. The repertoire consists of hundreds of thousands of clones, with roughly 96% occurring once and the leading ten covering about 0.11%. The material sequenced was naive CD8+ T cells sorted from blood. The receptors stem from a woman aged 25 to 39 in good health.

V and J are TRBV5-1 and TRBJ2-7, with a weak D call TRBD1 (6 bases). CDR3 length equals 13 residues. CDR1 is SGHRS, CDR2 YFSETQ, per germline. Trimming stripped 7 bases from V and 1 base from J, with 12 bases between. The CDR3 loop reads CASGETGSYEQYF. CDR3 DNA: TGCGCCAGCGGAGAGACAGGATCCTACGAGCAGTACTTC.

V is TRBV19 and J is TRBJ2-3, with 9 positions matching TRBD2. This CDR3 contains 16 residues. Germline lookup yields CDR1 LNHDA and CDR2 SQIVND (reference sequence). The trim removed 9 bases at V and 5 bases at J, leaving 15 bases unmatched. The CDR3 here is CASRLMAGGPRDTQYF. The DNA for the CDR3 is TGTGCCAGCCGATTAATGGCGGGAGGGCCTAGAGATACGCAGTATTTT.

The chain joins TRBV10-3 to TRBJ2-1; the match to TRBD2 covers 10 bases. The CDR3 sequence is 16 residues long. With 5 bases clipped from V and 7 bases from J, the junction kept 11 bases outside the gene matches. The germline gives CDR1 ENHRY, CDR2 SYGVKD. The CDR3, as DNA: TGTGCCATCAGTTTAAAATCTAGCGGGAGTGTAAATGAGCAGTTCTTC. As protein: CAISLKSSGSVNEQFF.

This chain links TRBV7-9 with TRBJ2-7; possibly TRBD1 or TRBD2 for D (5 bases each). The germline gives CDR1 SEHNR, CDR2 FQNEAQ (reference sequence). The CDR3 length is 13 residues. V lost 6 bases to trimming and J lost 7 bases, with 16 bases between them. In DNA form, the CDR3 reads TGTGCCAGCAGATCGGGGCCGGACCGGGAGCAGTACTTC. Amino acids: CASRSGPDREQYF.

This chain joins TRBV5-8 and TRBJ2-2; 11 bases are a match to TRBD2. The germline V gene encodes CDR1 SGHTS and CDR2 YDEGEE. The CDR3 is 14 amino acids. Germline trimming cut 8 bases from V and 3 bases from J; bases unmatched to any gene: 3. The CDR3 nucleotides read TGTGCCAGTATACTAGCGGGAGACACCGGGGAGCTGTTTTTT. Its translation: CASILAGDTGELFF.

The chain couples TRBV28 to TRBJ2-1; a weak D match, TRBD2 (6 bases). Germline CDR1 reads MDHEN; CDR2 reads SYDVKM. The CDR3 runs 13 residues. V dropped 10 bases and J dropped 3 bases, with 13 bases sitting between them. CDR3 amino acids: CATAGTFYNEQFF. DNA for the CDR3: TGTGCCACCGCCGGGACTTTCTACAATGAGCAGTTCTTC.

The J gene is TRBJ2-5, the V gene TRBV25-1; D is undetermined. The DNA matches TRBJ2-7 better at its end, which makes the J call doubtful. The CDR3 is 14 residues long. Germline V gene data show CDR1 as MGHDK and CDR2 as SYGVNS. In nucleotides, the CDR3 is TGTGCCAGCAGTGAAGGCAGTGTAAACTACGAGCAGTACTTC. Its translation is CASSEGSVNYEQYF.

The CDR3 coding sequence is TGTGCCAGCAGTTACCCTTCGACAGGGGACTACGAGCAGTACTTC. Translated: CASSYPSTGDYEQYF. The chain has TRBV6-6 and TRBJ2-5, with 8 nucleotides matching TRBD1. The end of the DNA is better explained by TRBJ2-7, so the J call may be wrong. The V gene's germline CDR1 is MNHNY and CDR2 SVGAGI (reference sequence). The length of the CDR3 is 15 residues.

The rearrangement joins TRBV19 to TRBJ2-7; 10 bases agree with TRBD2. This CDR3 is 15 amino acids long. V shed 5 bases, J shed 0 bases, and the junction held 4 bases outside the gene matches. Germline assignment: CDR1 LNHDA and CDR2 SQIVND (reference sequence). The CDR3 nucleotides are TGTGCCAGTAGTGCGGCTAGCGGGGGCTCCTACGAGCAGTACTTC. It specifies CASSAASGGSYEQYF.

This rearrangement joins TRBV15 to TRBJ2-1; possibly TRBD2 for D (5 bases). V lost 4 bases and J lost 8, with 9 bases in between. This CDR3 spans 12 amino acids. CDR1 and CDR2 from the germline V gene are LNHNV and YYDKDF (reference sequence). The CDR3 protein is CATSNPADEQFF. Here the CDR3 DNA reads TGTGCCACCAGCAACCCAGCGGATGAGCAGTTCTTC.

This clone was seen only a few times. J is TRBJ2-7 and V is TRBV2; 11 positions agree with TRBD2. The length of the CDR3 is 18 residues. The V gene end was trimmed by 4 bases and the J gene end by 2 bases; junction bases not matched to a gene: 13. CDR1 is SNHLY, CDR2 FYNNEI, per germline. This CDR3 is CASSVTRGLAGSPYEQYF. In DNA, the CDR3 is TGTGCCAGCAGTGTCACGCGCGGACTAGCGGGTTCCCCCTACGAGCAGTACTTC.

This rearrangement joins TRBV6-5 to TRBJ2-7; D might be TRBD1 or TRBD2, each matching 5 bases. CDR3 length equals 14 residues. Germline values: CDR1 MNHEY, CDR2 SVGAGI. Deletions cut 6 bases from V and 5 bases from J, with 17 bases between. CDR3 sequence: CASRTVGEIHEQYF. Written as DNA, the CDR3 is TGTGCCAGCAGGACGGTAGGGGAGATCCACGAGCAGTACTTC.

V is TRBV27 and J is TRBJ2-1, with TRBD1 matching over 9 bases. Germline V gene data show CDR1 as MNHEY and CDR2 as SMNVEV (reference sequence). Trimming removed 5 bases from V and 2 bases from J; junction bases left unmatched: 4. The CDR3 contains 15 residues. Here the CDR3 reads CASSLRQGAYNEQFF. The DNA of the CDR3 is TGTGCCAGCAGTCTAAGACAGGGGGCCTACAATGAGCAGTTCTTC.

This rearrangement joins TRBV5-6 to TRBJ2-1; a possible D gene is TRBD2 (5 bases). The CDR3 totals 15 residues. Per the germline V gene, CDR1 is SGHDT and CDR2 is YYEEEE. V was pared by 0 bases and J by 9 bases, with 16 bases between. This CDR3 reads CASSLAARREGEQFF. The CDR3 DNA reads as TGTGCCAGCAGCTTGGCCGCGCGGAGAGAGGGTGAGCAGTTCTTC.

The chain has TRBV6-1 and TRBJ2-2; no clear D gene. V was cut by 2 bases and J by 8 bases, with 12 bases left in between. Germline CDR1 MNHNS, CDR2 SASEGT. The CDR3 covers 14 residues. In DNA form, the CDR3 reads TGTGCCAGCAGTGAACGGCCGCATTCGGGGGAGCTGTTTTTT. This gives the protein CASSERPHSGELFF.

The CDR3 DNA reads TGTGCCAGCAGCTTGGGGGGTTTAAAGCAGTTCTTC. The encoded protein is CASSLGGLKQFF. The V gene is TRBV5-8, the J gene TRBJ2-1, with D unclear. Between the trimmed V and J ends, which lost 0 bases and 11 bases, there was a span of 9 bases. Germline loops: CDR1 SGHTS, CDR2 YDEGEE. The CDR3 covers 12 residues.

The chain employs TRBV5-1 and TRBJ2-1, with TRBD2 as a possible D gene (6 bases). In germline, CDR1 is SGHRS, CDR2 YFSETQ. This CDR3 has 17 amino acids. V gave up 4 bases and J gave up 0 bases, with 17 bases separating them. The CDR3 loop is CASSADLALSSYNEQFF. The CDR3 bases are TGCGCCAGCAGCGCGGACCTAGCGTTGAGCTCCTACAATGAGCAGTTCTTC.

The V gene is TRBV27, the J gene TRBJ1-1; D is possibly TRBD1 (6 bases). The ends were cut back, 2 bases at V and 7 bases at J, with 11 bases in the middle. Germline V gene data show CDR1 as MNHEY and CDR2 as SMNVEV (reference sequence). CDR3 length: 13 residues. The CDR3: CASSLGGEDEAFF. The CDR3 nucleotides read TGTGCCAGCAGTTTAGGGGGCGAAGATGAAGCTTTCTTT.